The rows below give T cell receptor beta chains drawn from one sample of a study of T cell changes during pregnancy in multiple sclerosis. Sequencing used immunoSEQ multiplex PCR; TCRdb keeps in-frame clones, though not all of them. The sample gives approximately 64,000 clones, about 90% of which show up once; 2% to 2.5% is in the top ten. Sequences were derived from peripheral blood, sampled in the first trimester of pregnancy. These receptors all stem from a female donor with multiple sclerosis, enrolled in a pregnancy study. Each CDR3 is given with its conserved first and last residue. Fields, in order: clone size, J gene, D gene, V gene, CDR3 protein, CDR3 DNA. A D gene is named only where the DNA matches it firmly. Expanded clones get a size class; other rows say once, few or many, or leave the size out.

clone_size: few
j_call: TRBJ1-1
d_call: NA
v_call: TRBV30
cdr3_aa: CAWTLLGRNYATEAFF
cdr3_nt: TGTGCCTGGACCCTTCTGGGGAGGAATTATGCCACTGAAGCTTTCTTT

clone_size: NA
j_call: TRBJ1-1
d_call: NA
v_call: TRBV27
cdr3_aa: CASVPDRLRTEAFF
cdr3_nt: TGTGCCAGCGTTCCCGACAGGCTGCGCACTGAAGCTTTCTTT

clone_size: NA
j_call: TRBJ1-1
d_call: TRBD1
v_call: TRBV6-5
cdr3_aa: CASSYSNRGYTEAFF
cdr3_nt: TGTGCCAGCAGTTACTCGAACAGGGGGTATACTGAAGCTTTCTTT

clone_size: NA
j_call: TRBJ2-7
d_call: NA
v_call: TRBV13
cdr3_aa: CASSLEGAPGEQYF
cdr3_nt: TGTGCCAGCAGCTTGGAGGGGGCCCCCGGCGAGCAGTACTTC

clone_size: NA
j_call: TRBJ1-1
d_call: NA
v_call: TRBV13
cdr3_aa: CASRSARGEGTEAFF
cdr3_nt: TGTGCCAGCCGCTCCGCGCGGGGGGAAGGCACTGAAGCTTTCTTT

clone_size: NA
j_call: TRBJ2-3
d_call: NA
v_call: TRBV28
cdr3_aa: CASSQRGRSGRFTDTQYF
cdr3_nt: TGTGCCAGCAGTCAGCGCGGTCGGAGCGGCCGGTTCACAGATACGCAGTATTTT

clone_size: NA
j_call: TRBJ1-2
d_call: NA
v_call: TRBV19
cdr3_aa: CASSILTGLNYGYTF
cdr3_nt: TGTGCCAGTAGTATCTTAACAGGGCTGAACTATGGCTACACCTTC

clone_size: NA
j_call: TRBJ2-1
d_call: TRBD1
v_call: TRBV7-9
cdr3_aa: CASSLGDRGRNEQFF
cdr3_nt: TGTGCCAGCAGCTTAGGGGACAGGGGAAGGAATGAGCAGTTCTTC

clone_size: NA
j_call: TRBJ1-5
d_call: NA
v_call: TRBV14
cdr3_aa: CASSPRGLNQPQHF
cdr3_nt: TGTGCCAGCTCACCTCGGGGTTTAAATCAGCCCCAGCATTTT

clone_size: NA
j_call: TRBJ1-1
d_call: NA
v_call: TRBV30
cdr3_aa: CAWSGAGNTEAFF
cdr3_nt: TGTGCCTGGAGTGGGGCGGGGAACACTGAAGCTTTCTTT

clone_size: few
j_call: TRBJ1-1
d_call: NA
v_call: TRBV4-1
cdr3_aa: CASSRLDPNTEAFF
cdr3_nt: TGCGCCAGCAGCCGACTAGACCCCAACACTGAAGCTTTCTTT

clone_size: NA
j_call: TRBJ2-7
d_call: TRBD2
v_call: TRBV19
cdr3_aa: CASSRLAGGGYEQYF
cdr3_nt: TGTGCCAGTAGCCGACTAGCGGGAGGGGGCTACGAGCAGTACTTC

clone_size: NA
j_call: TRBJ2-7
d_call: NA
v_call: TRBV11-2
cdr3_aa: CASSSAGYEQYF
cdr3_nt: TGTGCCAGCAGCTCCGCCGGCTACGAGCAGTACTTC

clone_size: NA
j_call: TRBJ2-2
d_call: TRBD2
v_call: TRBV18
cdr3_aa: CASSPFSGRNTGELFF
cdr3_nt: TGTGCCAGCTCACCTTTTAGCGGGAGAAACACCGGGGAGCTGTTTTTT

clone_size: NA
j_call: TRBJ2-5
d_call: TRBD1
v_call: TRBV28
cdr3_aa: CASSPNRGLYQETQYF
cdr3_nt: TGTGCCAGCAGCCCCAACAGGGGGCTGTATCAAGAGACCCAGTACTTC

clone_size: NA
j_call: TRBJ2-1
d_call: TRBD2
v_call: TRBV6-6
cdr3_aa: CASSYQGGRVNEQFF
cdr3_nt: TGTGCCAGCAGTTACCAGGGCGGGAGGGTCAATGAGCAGTTCTTC

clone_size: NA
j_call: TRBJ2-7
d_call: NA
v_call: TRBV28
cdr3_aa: CASSLNGRTYEQYF
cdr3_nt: TGTGCCAGCAGTTTAAATGGGAGAACCTACGAGCAGTACTTC

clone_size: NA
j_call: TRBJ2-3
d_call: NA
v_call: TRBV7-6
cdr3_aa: CASSPGLTDTQYF
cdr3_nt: TGTGCCAGCAGTCCCGGACTAACAGATACGCAGTATTTT

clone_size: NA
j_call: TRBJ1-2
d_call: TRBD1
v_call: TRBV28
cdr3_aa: CASSPKDRVPGGGYTF
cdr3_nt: TGTGCCAGCAGTCCGAAGGACAGGGTCCCTGGTGGCGGCTACACCTTC

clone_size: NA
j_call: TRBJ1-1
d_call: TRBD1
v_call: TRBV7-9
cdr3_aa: CASTRDRANTEAFF
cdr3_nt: TGTGCCAGCACCCGGGACAGGGCGAACACTGAAGCTTTCTTT

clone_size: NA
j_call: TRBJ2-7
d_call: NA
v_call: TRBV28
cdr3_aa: CASTISPRLSYEQYF
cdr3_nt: TGTGCCAGCACCATAAGTCCTAGGCTCTCCTACGAGCAGTACTTC

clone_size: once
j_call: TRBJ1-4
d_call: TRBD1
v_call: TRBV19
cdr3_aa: CASSSSGTANEKLFF
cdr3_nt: TGTGCCAGTAGCAGTTCCGGGACAGCTAATGAAAAACTGTTTTTT

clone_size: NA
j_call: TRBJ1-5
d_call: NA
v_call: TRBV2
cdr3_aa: CASSEDRQNQPQHF
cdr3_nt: TGTGCCAGCAGTGAGGACAGACAGAATCAGCCCCAGCATTTT

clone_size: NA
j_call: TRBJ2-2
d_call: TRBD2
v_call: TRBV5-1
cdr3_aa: CASRTSSGELFF
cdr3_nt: TGCGCCAGCAGGACTAGCTCCGGGGAGCTGTTTTTT

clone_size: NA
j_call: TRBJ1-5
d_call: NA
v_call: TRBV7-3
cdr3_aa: CASSLGERGTPQHF
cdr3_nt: TGTGCCAGCAGCTTAGGAGAGCGGGGTACGCCCCAGCATTTT

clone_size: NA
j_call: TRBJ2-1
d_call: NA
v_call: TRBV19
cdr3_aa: CASSIGGQGNEQFF
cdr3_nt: TGTGCCAGTAGTATAGGTGGGCAGGGTAATGAGCAGTTCTTC

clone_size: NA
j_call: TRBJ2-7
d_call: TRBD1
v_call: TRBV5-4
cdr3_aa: CASSLGGQASYEQYF
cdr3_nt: TGTGCCAGCAGCTTGGGAGGACAGGCCTCCTACGAGCAGTACTTC

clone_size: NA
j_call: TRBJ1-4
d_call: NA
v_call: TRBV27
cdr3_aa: CASRGGRSSVATNEKLFF
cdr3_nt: TGTGCCAGCAGGGGGGGACGGTCTTCTGTTGCAACTAATGAAAAACTGTTTTTT

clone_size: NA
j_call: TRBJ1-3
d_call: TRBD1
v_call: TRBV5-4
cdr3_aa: CASSPGTGGNTIYF
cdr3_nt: TGTGCCAGCAGCCCCGGGACAGGTGGAAACACCATATATTTT

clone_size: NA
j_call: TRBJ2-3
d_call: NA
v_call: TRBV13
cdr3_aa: CASSLDGAGATVDTQYF
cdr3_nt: TGTGCCAGCAGCTTAGATGGGGCGGGGGCCACGGTAGATACGCAGTATTTT

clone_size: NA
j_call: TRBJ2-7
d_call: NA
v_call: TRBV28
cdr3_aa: CASSLDKPPEQYF
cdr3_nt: TGTGCCAGCAGCTTGGACAAGCCCCCCGAGCAGTACTTC

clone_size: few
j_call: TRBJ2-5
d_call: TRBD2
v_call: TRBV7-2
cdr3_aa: CASSLMVAGAETQYF
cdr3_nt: TGTGCCAGCAGCTTAATGGTAGCGGGAGCGGAGACCCAGTACTTC

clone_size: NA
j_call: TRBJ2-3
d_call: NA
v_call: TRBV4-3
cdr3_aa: CASSQGSRPGTQYF
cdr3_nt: TGCGCCAGCAGCCAAGGGTCACGTCCGGGGACGCAGTATTTT

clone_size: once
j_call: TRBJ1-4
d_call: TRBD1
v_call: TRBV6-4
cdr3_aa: CASSDKTGGLANEKLFF
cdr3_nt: TGTGCCAGCAGTGACAAAACAGGGGGCTTGGCTAATGAAAAACTGTTTTTT

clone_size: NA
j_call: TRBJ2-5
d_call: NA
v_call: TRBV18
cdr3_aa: CASSLQETQYF
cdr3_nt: TGTGCCAGCTCATTACAAGAGACCCAGTACTTC

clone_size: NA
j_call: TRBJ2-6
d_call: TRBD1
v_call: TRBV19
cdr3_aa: CASSPGTGEAGANVLTF
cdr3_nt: TGTGCCAGTAGCCCCGGGACAGGGGAGGCTGGGGCCAACGTCCTGACTTTC

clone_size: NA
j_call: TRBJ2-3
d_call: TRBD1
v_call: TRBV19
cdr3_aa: CASTQGVYHLDTQYF
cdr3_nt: TGTGCCAGTACCCAGGGGGTCTACCATTTGGATACGCAGTATTTT

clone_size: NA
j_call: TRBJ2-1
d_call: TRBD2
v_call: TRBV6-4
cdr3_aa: CASSDSTSGYNEQFF
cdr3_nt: TGTGCCAGCAGTGACTCGACTAGCGGGTACAATGAGCAGTTCTTC

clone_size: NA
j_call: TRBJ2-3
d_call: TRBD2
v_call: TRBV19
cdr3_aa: CASSIDPSGSYTDTQYF
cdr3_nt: TGTGCCAGTAGTATAGATCCTAGCGGGTCTTACACAGATACGCAGTATTTT

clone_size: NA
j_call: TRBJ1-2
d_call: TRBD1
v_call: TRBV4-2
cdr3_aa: CASSQTLGQPVGYGYTF
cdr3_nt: TGTGCCAGCAGCCAAACACTGGGACAGCCGGTCGGCTATGGCTACACCTTC

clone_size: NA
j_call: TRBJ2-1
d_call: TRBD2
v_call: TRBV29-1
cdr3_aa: CSVRTSGTNEQFF
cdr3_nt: TGCAGCGTCAGGACTAGCGGTACCAATGAGCAGTTCTTC

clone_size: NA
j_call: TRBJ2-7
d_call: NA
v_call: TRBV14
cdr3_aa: CASSPYGRGIYEQYF
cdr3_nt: TGTGCCAGCAGCCCCTACGGGCGCGGGATATACGAGCAGTACTTC

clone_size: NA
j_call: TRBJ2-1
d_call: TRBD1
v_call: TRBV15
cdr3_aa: CATSRDWTGEGNEQFF
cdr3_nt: TGTGCCACCAGCAGAGATTGGACAGGGGAGGGAAATGAGCAGTTCTTC

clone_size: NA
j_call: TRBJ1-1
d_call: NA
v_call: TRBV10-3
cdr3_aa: CAISDWSMNTEAFF
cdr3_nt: TGTGCCATCAGTGACTGGAGCATGAACACTGAAGCTTTCTTT

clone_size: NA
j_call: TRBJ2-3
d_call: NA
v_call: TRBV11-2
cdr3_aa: CASSPTRGADTQYF
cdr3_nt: TGTGCCAGCAGCCCAACTCGAGGCGCAGATACGCAGTATTTT

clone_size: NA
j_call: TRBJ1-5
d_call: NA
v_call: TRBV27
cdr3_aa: CASSLAGNNQPQHF
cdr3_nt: TGTGCCAGCAGTTTAGCGGGGAACAATCAGCCCCAGCATTTT

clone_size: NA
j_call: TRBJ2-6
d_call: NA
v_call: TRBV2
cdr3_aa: CARAAGSSGANVLTF
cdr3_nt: TGTGCCAGAGCCGCAGGGTCCTCTGGGGCCAACGTCCTGACTTTC

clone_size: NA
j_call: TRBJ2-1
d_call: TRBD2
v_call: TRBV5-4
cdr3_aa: CASSLGGLAGANEQFF
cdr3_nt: TGTGCCAGCAGCTTGGGAGGACTAGCGGGAGCCAATGAGCAGTTCTTC

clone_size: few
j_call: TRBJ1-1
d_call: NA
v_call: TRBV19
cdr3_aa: CASSAGLTRGEAFF
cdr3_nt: TGTGCCAGTAGTGCGGGACTTACAAGGGGTGAAGCTTTCTTT

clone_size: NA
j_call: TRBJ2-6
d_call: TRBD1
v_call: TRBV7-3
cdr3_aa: CASSSNPQGTGANVLTF
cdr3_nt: TGTGCCAGCAGCTCGAACCCACAGGGGACTGGGGCCAACGTCCTGACTTTC

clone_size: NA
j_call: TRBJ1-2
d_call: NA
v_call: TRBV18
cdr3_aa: CASSPSGLPSNYGYTF
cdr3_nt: TGTGCCAGCTCACCATCTGGGCTTCCTTCTAACTATGGCTACACCTTC

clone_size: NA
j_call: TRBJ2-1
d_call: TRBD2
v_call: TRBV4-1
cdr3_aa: CASSLSPSGNSYNEQFF
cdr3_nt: TGCGCCAGCAGCCTCTCCCCTAGCGGAAACTCCTACAATGAGCAGTTCTTC

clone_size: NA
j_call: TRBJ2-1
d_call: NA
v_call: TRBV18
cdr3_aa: CASSPRSGNTHNEQFF
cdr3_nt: TGTGCCAGCTCCCCACGGAGCGGAAACACTCACAATGAGCAGTTCTTC

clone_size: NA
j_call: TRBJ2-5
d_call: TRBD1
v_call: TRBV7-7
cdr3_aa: CASSANDRGRRETQYF
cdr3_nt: TGTGCTAGCAGCGCCAACGACAGGGGGCGGCGGGAGACCCAGTACTTC

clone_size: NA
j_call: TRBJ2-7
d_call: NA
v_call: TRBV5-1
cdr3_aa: CASSHGVSYEQYF
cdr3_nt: TGCGCCAGCAGCCACGGGGTTTCCTACGAGCAGTACTTC

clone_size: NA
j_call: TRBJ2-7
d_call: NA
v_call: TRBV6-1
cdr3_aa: CASTGWPYEQYF
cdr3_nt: TGTGCCAGCACAGGGTGGCCCTACGAGCAGTACTTC

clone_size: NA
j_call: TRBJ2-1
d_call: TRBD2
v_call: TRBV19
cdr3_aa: CASSIPLLSGGANEQFF
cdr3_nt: TGTGCCAGTAGTATACCCCTTTTGAGCGGGGGAGCGAATGAGCAGTTCTTC

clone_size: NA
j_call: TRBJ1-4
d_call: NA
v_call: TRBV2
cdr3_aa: CASSGNRPATNEKLFF
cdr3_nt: TGTGCCAGCAGTGGTAACAGACCTGCAACTAATGAAAAACTGTTTTTT

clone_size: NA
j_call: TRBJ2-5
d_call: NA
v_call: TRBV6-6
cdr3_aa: CASFRKPGETQYF
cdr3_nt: TGTGCCAGCTTCAGGAAGCCTGGAGAGACCCAGTACTTC

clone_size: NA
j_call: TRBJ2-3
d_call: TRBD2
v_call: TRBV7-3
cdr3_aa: CASSPAGGPLDTQYF
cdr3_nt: TGTGCCAGCAGCCCAGCGGGAGGGCCTTTAGATACGCAGTATTTT